This TCR beta chain was obtained from a study of T cell responses to AZD1222 COVID-19 vaccine. Study-wide context: Second-dose timings of about 4 or about 12 weeks were pooled.

The repertoire was sequenced with immunoSEQ multiplex PCR; TCRdb's copy has only in-frame clones and lacks some. The sample comprises approximately 140,000 clones, roughly 90% of which are singletons, and approximately 3.4% rests with the top ten. Study outcomes and limitations: Mostly white British, mostly female donors; authors suggested clonal diversity may be underestimated. Among AZD1222 vaccinees, only five or six were seropositive at baseline. Reports indicate that nearly half of spike-specific TCRs are directed at unmutated variant regions.

Details on this clone: Its antigen is not identified.

The CDR3 is 17 amino acids. Unmatched junction bases numbered 13, after V lost 4 bases and J lost 1 base. Germline assignment: CDR1 SGHNT and CDR2 YYREEE (reference sequence). The sequencing used peripheral blood, collected on day 0 of AZD1222 vaccination. The gene calls are TRBV5-4 and TRBJ1-1, with 7 bases fitting TRBD1. The sequence came from an adult in good health. The CDR3 region is CASSPTTGRLGNTEAFF. CDR3 nucleotide sequence: TGTGCCAGCAGCCCCACGACAGGGCGGCTGGGGAACACTGAAGCTTTCTTT.